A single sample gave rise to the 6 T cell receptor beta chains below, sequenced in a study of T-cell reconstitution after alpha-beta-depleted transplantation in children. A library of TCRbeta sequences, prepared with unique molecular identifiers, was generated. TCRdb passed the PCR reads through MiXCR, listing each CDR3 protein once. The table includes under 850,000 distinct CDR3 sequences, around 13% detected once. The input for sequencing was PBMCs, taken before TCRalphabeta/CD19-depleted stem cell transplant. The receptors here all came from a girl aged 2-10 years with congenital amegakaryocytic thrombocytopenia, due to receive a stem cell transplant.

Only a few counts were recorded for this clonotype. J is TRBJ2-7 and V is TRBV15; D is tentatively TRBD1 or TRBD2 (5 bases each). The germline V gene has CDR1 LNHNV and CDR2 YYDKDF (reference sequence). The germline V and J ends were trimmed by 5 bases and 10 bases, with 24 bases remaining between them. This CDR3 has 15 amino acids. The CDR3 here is CATSEQTGAQHNQYF. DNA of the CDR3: TGTGCCACCAGCGAACAAACCGGGGCTCAGCATAACCAGTACTTC.

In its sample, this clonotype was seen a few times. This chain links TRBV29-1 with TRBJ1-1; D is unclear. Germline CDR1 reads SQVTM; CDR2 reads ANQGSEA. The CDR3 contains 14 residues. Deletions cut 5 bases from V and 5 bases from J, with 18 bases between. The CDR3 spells CSVLSAGGSTEAFF. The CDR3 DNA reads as TGCAGCGTTCTCTCGGCGGGAGGTAGTACTGAAGCTTTCTTT.

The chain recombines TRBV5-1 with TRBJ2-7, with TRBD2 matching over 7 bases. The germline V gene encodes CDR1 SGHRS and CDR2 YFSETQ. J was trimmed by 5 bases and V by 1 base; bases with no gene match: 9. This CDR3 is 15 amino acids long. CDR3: CASSLLSTSFHEQYF. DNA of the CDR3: TGCGCCAGCAGCTTGTTGTCGACTAGCTTCCACGAGCAGTACTTC.

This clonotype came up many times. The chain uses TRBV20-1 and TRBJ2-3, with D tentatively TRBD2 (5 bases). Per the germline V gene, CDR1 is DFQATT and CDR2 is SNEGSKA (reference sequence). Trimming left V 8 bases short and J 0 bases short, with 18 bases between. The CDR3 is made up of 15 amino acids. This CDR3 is CSTQEIRTSTDTQYF. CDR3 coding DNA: TGCAGTACCCAGGAGATTCGGACTAGCACAGATACGCAGTATTTT.

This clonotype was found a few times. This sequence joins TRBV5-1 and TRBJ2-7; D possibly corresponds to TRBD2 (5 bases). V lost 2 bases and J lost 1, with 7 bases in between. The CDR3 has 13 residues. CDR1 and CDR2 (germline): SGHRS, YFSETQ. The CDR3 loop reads CASSFEGSYEQYF. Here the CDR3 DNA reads TGCGCCAGCAGCTTTGAGGGTTCCTACGAGCAGTACTTC.

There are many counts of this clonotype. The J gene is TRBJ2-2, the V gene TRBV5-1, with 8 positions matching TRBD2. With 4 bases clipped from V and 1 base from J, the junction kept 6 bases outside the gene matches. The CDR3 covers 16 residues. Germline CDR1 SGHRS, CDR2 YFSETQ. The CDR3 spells CASSPWTSLNTGELFF. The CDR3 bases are TGCGCCAGCAGCCCATGGACTAGCTTGAACACCGGGGAGCTGTTTTTT. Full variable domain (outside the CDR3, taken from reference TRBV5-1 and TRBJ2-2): KAGVTQTPRYLIKTRGQQVTLSCSPISGHRSVSWYQQTPGQGLQFLFEYFSETQRNKGNFPGRFSGRQFSNSRSEMNVSTLELGDSALYLCASSPWTSLNTGELFFGEGSRLTVL.